Listed below are T cell receptor beta chains from one sample, sequenced in a study of shared T cell receptors in the human thymus. Repertoires were generated with immunoSEQ multiplex PCR, while TCRdb's copy carries only in-frame clones and drops some. The data hold about 380,000 clones, with more than 85% observed a single time. Sample: thymocytes. All receptors come from a human donor. CDR3s include the opening cysteine and the closing phenylalanine or tryptophan. A D gene is named only where the DNA matches it firmly. The listing skips clone size in some rows; elsewhere it reads once, few, many or a size class.

j_gene | v_gene | d_gene | abundance | CDR3nt | CDR3aa
TRBJ1-1 | TRBV5-4 | NA | once | TGTGCCAGCAGCTTGGGCGGCAGGGGAGACACTGAAGCTTTCTTT | CASSLGGRGDTEAFF
TRBJ2-5 | TRBV30 | NA | NA | TGTGCCTGGATCCCGGACAGCCAAGAGACCCAGTACTTC | CAWIPDSQETQYF
TRBJ2-3 | TRBV5-8 | NA | NA | TGTGCCAGCAGCTGTCTCTCCGGGACCCTCTTTGGAACAGATACGCAGTATTTT | CASSCLSGTLFGTDTQYF
TRBJ1-1 | TRBV2 | NA | NA | TGTGCCAGCAGTGAAGGGGGGGAGGTGGACGAAGGGGCTTTCTTT | CASSEGGEVDEGAFF
TRBJ1-5 | TRBV27 | NA | NA | TGTGCCAGCAGTACGCTACAGGAATTACATAGCAATCAGCCCCAGCATTTT | CASSTLQELHSNQPQHF
TRBJ1-1 | TRBV5-1 | TRBD1 | NA | TGCGCCAGCAGCCTGACAGGGGACATGAACACTGAAGCTTTCTTT | CASSLTGDMNTEAFF
TRBJ2-1 | TRBV7-9 | TRBD1 | NA | TGTGCCAGCAGCCACAGGGGCTATGAGCAGTTCTTC | CASSHRGYEQFF
TRBJ2-1 | TRBV2 | TRBD2 | NA | TGTGCCAGCAGTTTCGATTTAGCGGGAGGTCCCTACAATGAGCAGTTCTTC | CASSFDLAGGPYNEQFF
TRBJ2-1 | TRBV7-9 | NA | NA | TGTGCCAGCAGCTGGGGTATCAGCTCCTACAATGAGCAGTTCTTC | CASSWGISSYNEQFF
TRBJ2-5 | TRBV7-2 | TRBD2 | NA | TGTGCCAGCAGCCTTAGGACTAGCGGGAGTTCCGGGACCCAGTACTTC | CASSLRTSGSSGTQYF
TRBJ2-3 | TRBV12-5 | NA | NA | TGTGCTAGTGGTTTGGGGGCCCCTTCTAGCACAGATACGCAGTATTTT | CASGLGAPSSTDTQYF
TRBJ2-7 | TRBV7-8 | NA | NA | TGTGCCAGCAGCTTAGCGCAAGGGACTCCGGTATCTCAGCAGTACTTC | CASSLAQGTPVSQQYF
TRBJ2-7 | TRBV28 | TRBD1 | once | TGTGCCAGCAGGGTTCCATCCACAGGGGCCCCGAGCTCCTACGAGCAGTACTTC | CASRVPSTGAPSSYEQYF
TRBJ2-1 | TRBV19 | NA | NA | TGTGCCAGTAGGCCTCCGGGGGACCCCTCTCACAATGAGCAGTTCTTC | CASRPPGDPSHNEQFF
TRBJ2-7 | TRBV4-3 | NA | NA | TGCGCCAGCAGCCAAGGCCCAGGGTGGGGCGAGCAGTACTTC | CASSQGPGWGEQYF